Presented here are 26 T cell receptor beta chains from one specimen sequenced in a study of T cells in Graves' hyperthyroidism and ophthalmopathy. What was amplified from RNA transcripts were TCR beta CDR3 regions. With the HTBI primer set, the TCR CDR3 went through a first round of RT-PCR. TCRdb passed the multiplex PCR reads through MiXCR, listing each CDR3 protein once. The sample yields approximately 710,000 distinct CDR3 sequences, 15% to 20% seen once. Sequencing used blood. These receptors were taken from a man in his forties or fifties with Graves' hyperthyroidism.

This sequence joins TRBV3-1 and TRBJ2-3, with D possibly being TRBD2 (6 bases). Germline V lookup: CDR1 LGHDT, CDR2 YNNKEL (reference sequence). The CDR3 runs to 16 residues. V lost 4 bases, J lost 1 base, and 15 bases lay in between. CDR3 region: CASSLRTGSGTDTQYF. The DNA for the CDR3 is TGTGCCAGCAGCCTTAGGACCGGGAGCGGCACAGATACGCAGTATTTT.

This clonotype was picked up a small number of times. The CDR3, as DNA: TGTGCCAGCTCCCTCCATCCGGACAGACCCTACGAGCAGTACTTC. Amino acid sequence: CASSLHPDRPYEQYF. The gene calls are TRBV18 and TRBJ2-7, with a possible D match to TRBD1 (6 bases). There are 15 residues in the CDR3. V was clipped by 6 bases and J by 2 bases, with 17 bases between them. The germline V gene encodes CDR1 KGHSH and CDR2 LQKENI.

The rearrangement links TRBV19 to TRBJ2-1, with 16 bases fitting TRBD2. CDR3 length: 17 amino acids. Germline trimming cut 4 bases from V and 5 bases from J; bases unmatched to any gene: 5. The germline gives CDR1 LNHDA, CDR2 SQIVND (reference sequence). CDR3 in DNA: TGTGCCAGTAGTAAGGGACTAGCGGGAGGGCCCAACAATGAGCAGTTCTTC. This codes for CASSKGLAGGPNNEQFF.

The chain combines TRBV29-1 with TRBJ1-2, with 7 nucleotides matching TRBD1. V shed 0 bases and J 4 bases; nucleotides not matched to a gene: 8. The CDR3 consists of 15 residues. In germline, CDR1 is SQVTM, CDR2 ANQGSEA. As DNA, the CDR3 is TGCAGCGTTGAAGATTTTAGAGGGGGCGTCTATGGCTACACCTTC. The encoded protein is CSVEDFRGGVYGYTF. Full variable domain (outside the CDR3, taken from reference TRBV29-1 and TRBJ1-2): SAVISQKPSRDICQRGTSLTIQCQVDSQVTMMFWYRQQPGQSLTLIATANQGSEATYESGFVIDKFPISRPNLTFSTLTVSNMSPEDSSIYLCSVEDFRGGVYGYTFGSGTRLTVV.

This clonotype was seen ten or more times. At one of its ends the junction is not consistent with the germline gene, which may arise from a read error. The rearrangement links TRBV5-1 to TRBJ1-1, with no clear D. The CDR3 covers 14 residues. Germline V lookup: CDR1 SGHRS, CDR2 YFSETQ. The DNA for the CDR3 is TGTGCCAGCAGCTTAGTAGGAGAGAACACTGAAGCTTTCTTT. This codes for CASSLVGENTEAFF.

This clonotype showed up just a few times. The genes are TRBV20-1 and TRBJ2-5, with 7 bases matching TRBD2. The V gene's germline CDR1 is DFQATT and CDR2 SNEGSKA (reference sequence). V lost 3 bases and J lost 11; bases outside the gene matches: 3. This CDR3 is 10 amino acids long. CDR3: CSASEGLQYF. CDR3 coding DNA: TGCAGTGCTAGTGAGGGACTACAGTACTTC.

The sample holds many counts of this clonotype. The chain recombines TRBV20-1 with TRBJ2-7, with 12 bases aligning to TRBD1. This CDR3 comprises 14 residues. In germline, CDR1 is DFQATT, CDR2 SNEGSKA (reference sequence). Trimming cost V 6 bases and J 4 bases; bases outside gene matches: 7. CDR3 protein: CSATGQGADYEQYF. In nucleotides, the CDR3 is TGCAGTGCCACGGGACAGGGGGCTGATTACGAGCAGTACTTC.

This clonotype was recorded at least ten times. The rearrangement links TRBV28 to TRBJ1-1; TRBD1 might be the D (5 bases). CDR1 is MDHEN and CDR2 is SYDVKM in the germline V gene. V was pared by 7 bases and J by 8 bases, with 20 bases between. This CDR3 is 14 amino acids long. The CDR3 protein is CASNKDRGVAEAFF. The CDR3 region has the DNA TGTGCCAGCAACAAAGATAGAGGGGTCGCGGAAGCTTTCTTT.

This clonotype occurred once. This chain links TRBV5-6 with TRBJ2-7, with D tentatively TRBD2 (6 bases). This CDR3 is 14 amino acids long. Per germline, CDR1 SGHDT and CDR2 YYEEEE. V was clipped by 5 bases and J by 2 bases, with 14 bases between them. The DNA for the CDR3 is TGTGCCAGCAGTAGACGTAGCGGAGCCTACGAGCAGTACTTC. Its translation is CASSRRSGAYEQYF.

This clonotype was seen ten or more times. The chain recombines TRBV2 with TRBJ1-1, with D possibly TRBD1 on 5 matching bases. Trimming took 5 bases from V and 4 from J, leaving 11 bases between them. CDR1 is SNHLY, CDR2 FYNNEI, per germline. The CDR3 consists of 13 residues. The CDR3 nucleotides are TGTGCCAGCAGTCGACAGTGGAGCACTGAAGCTTTCTTT. Encoded protein: CASSRQWSTEAFF.

This clonotype turned up a few times. The rearrangement links TRBV7-2 to TRBJ2-1, with 11 bases aligning to TRBD2. The CDR3 totals 17 residues. The junction had 6 bases not matched to a gene; V was cut back by 1 base and J by 4 bases. Germline CDR1 and CDR2: SGHTA and FQGNSA. CDR3 nucleotides: TGTGCCAGCAGCTTAGATACGGGACTAGCGGTGTACAATGAGCAGTTCTTC. The encoded protein is CASSLDTGLAVYNEQFF. Full variable domain (remainder filled in from reference TRBV7-2 and TRBJ2-1): GAGVSQSPSNKVTEKGKDVELRCDPISGHTALYWYRQSLGQGLEFLIYFQGNSAPDKSGLPSDRFSAERTGGSVSTLTIQRTQQEDSAVYLCASSLDTGLAVYNEQFFGPGTRLTVL.

The chain is built from TRBV27 and TRBJ2-1; D unclear. The CDR3 has 13 residues. Germline V lookup: CDR1 MNHEY, CDR2 SMNVEV (reference sequence). V gave up 6 bases and J gave up 6 bases, with 12 bases separating them. As DNA, the CDR3 is TGTGCCAGCAGGACATACAACCGCAATGAGCAGTTCTTC. Residues: CASRTYNRNEQFF.

The chain couples TRBV20-1 to TRBJ1-5, with D uncertain. The germline V gene has CDR1 DFQATT and CDR2 SNEGSKA (reference sequence). Trimming took off 5 bases at V and 0 bases at J, with 14 bases between the two ends. CDR3 length equals 15 residues. The CDR3 nucleotides are TGCAGTGCTCCGGGCCTGGGAAATAGCAATCAGCCCCAGCATTTT. The encoded protein is CSAPGLGNSNQPQHF.

This clonotype was detected a few times. V usage is TRBV30 and J usage is TRBJ1-2; D is ambiguous. Trimming cost V 0 bases and J 4 bases, with 9 bases left between them. Germline V lookup: CDR1 GTSNPN, CDR2 SVGIG (reference sequence). The CDR3 totals 13 residues. The CDR3 is CAWSVAALYGYTF. As DNA, the CDR3 is TGTGCCTGGAGTGTTGCAGCCCTCTATGGCTACACCTTC.

To note about this clonotype: A read error may explain this, as a much larger clone is one base away. The chain couples TRBV6-1 to TRBJ1-6, with D maybe TRBD1 (6 bases). The CDR3 contains 14 residues. Germline loops: CDR1 MNHNS, CDR2 SASEGT. The DNA of the CDR3 is TGTGCCAGCAGTCGGGACAACGAGGGGTCACCCCTCAACTTT. Translated: CASSRDNEGSPLNF.

This clonotype came up a few times. The V gene is TRBV7-2, the J gene TRBJ1-4, with 7 nucleotides matching TRBD1. The trim removed 3 bases at V and 8 bases at J, leaving 9 bases unmatched. Germline V CDR1 and CDR2: SGHTA, FQGNSA. CDR3 length equals 15 residues. The CDR3 bases are TGTGCCAGCAGCTTTTCGACAGGGTATTGGGAAAAACTGTTTTTT. This codes for CASSFSTGYWEKLFF.

V is TRBV3-1 and J is TRBJ2-1, with a tentative D call TRBD1 (5 bases). V was shortened by 5 bases and J by 5 bases, with 16 bases between the two germline ends. The germline gives CDR1 LGHDT, CDR2 YNNKEL (reference sequence). The CDR3 runs to 15 residues. The CDR3 sequence: CASSNTGQGNNEQFF. The CDR3 DNA follows: TGTGCCAGCAGCAACACGGGCCAGGGAAACAATGAGCAGTTCTTC.

This clonotype was picked up many times. The V gene is TRBV2, the J gene TRBJ2-7, with 10 bases that match TRBD1. CDR1 and CDR2 from the germline V gene are SNHLY and FYNNEI. The CDR3 sequence is 13 residues long. V trimming: 5 bases; J trimming: 5 bases; junction bases outside the gene matches: 3. The CDR3 DNA is TGTGCCAGCAGTTCGGACAGGGGGGACGAGCAGTACTTC. It specifies CASSSDRGDEQYF.

The chain recombines TRBV18 with TRBJ1-5; 9 nucleotides agree with TRBD1. Germline V CDR1 and CDR2: KGHSH, LQKENI. The junction had 13 bases not matched to a gene; V was cut back by 3 bases and J by 4 bases. The CDR3 runs to 18 residues. In DNA form, the CDR3 reads TGTGCCAGCTCACCCGACAGGGGGTCAGGGGTTAGGAATCAGCCCCAGCATTTT. This codes for CASSPDRGSGVRNQPQHF. Looking up the rest from reference TRBV18 and TRBJ1-5 gives the full variable domain: NAGVMQNPRHLVRRRGQEARLRCSPMKGHSHVYWYRQLPEEGLKFMVYLQKENIIDESGMPKERFSAEFPKEGPSILRIQQVVRGDSAAYFCASSPDRGSGVRNQPQHFGDGTRLSIL.

This clonotype was seen repeatedly, ten times or more. The chain links TRBV11-2 to TRBJ2-7; no clear D. Per the germline V gene, CDR1 is SGHAT and CDR2 is FQNNGV. V was clipped by 5 bases and J by 2 bases, with 16 bases between them. The CDR3 is 15 residues long. The CDR3, as DNA: TGTGCCAGCAGCCCCTTTCAAGCCCTTACCTACGAGCAGTACTTC. This gives the protein CASSPFQALTYEQYF.

In its sample, this clonotype was seen many times. The chain carries TRBV2 and TRBJ1-5; possible D gene TRBD1, 5 bases. V was cut by 5 bases and J by 7 bases, with 18 bases left in between. This CDR3 is built from 15 residues. Germline CDR1 SNHLY, CDR2 FYNNEI. The CDR3 coding sequence is TGTGCCAGCAGTTCGGGGGAGGGAGGAAACCAGCCCCAGCATTTT. Translation gives CASSSGEGGNQPQHF.

This clonotype was counted many times. This chain connects TRBV13 to TRBJ2-4; D is uncertain. The V gene lost 0 bases and the J gene lost 9 bases, with 9 bases spanning the gap. Germline V CDR1 and CDR2: PRHDT, FYEKMQ (reference sequence). The CDR3 loop spans 13 amino acids. The CDR3 here is CASSLGGRPIQYF. In DNA form, the CDR3 reads TGTGCCAGCAGCTTAGGCGGTCGGCCCATTCAGTACTTC.

The chain recombines TRBV6-1 with TRBJ2-7; TRBD1 or TRBD2 may be the D gene (5 bases each). Germline V gene sequence: CDR1 MNHNS, CDR2 SASEGT. V lost 5 bases to trimming and J lost 2 bases, with 25 bases between them. The CDR3 runs to 18 residues. For the CDR3, the DNA is TGTGCCAGCAGTTTATTCGGGGCAGATAGTGTGGTTCCCTACGAGCAGTACTTC. Residues: CASSLFGADSVVPYEQYF.

This clonotype was observed at least ten times. This sequence joins TRBV13 and TRBJ2-7; 8 bases map to TRBD1. V trimming: 5 bases; J trimming: 2 bases; junction bases outside the gene matches: 11. Germline assignment: CDR1 PRHDT and CDR2 FYEKMQ (reference sequence). This CDR3 contains 16 residues. CDR3 loop: CASSTNLGQGTYEQYF. In DNA form, the CDR3 reads TGTGCCAGCAGCACGAACCTTGGACAGGGCACCTACGAGCAGTACTTC.

This clonotype was seen a few times. The V and J genes are TRBV7-2 and TRBJ2-3; 12 bases agree with TRBD2. The J segment lost 5 bases and the V segment lost 2 bases, leaving 5 bases of the junction unmatched. Germline lookup yields CDR1 SGHTA and CDR2 FQGNSA. The CDR3 totals 16 residues. The CDR3 region has the DNA TGTGCCAGCAGCTTAAGACTAGCGGGAGAGGGAGATACGCAGTATTTT. Its translation: CASSLRLAGEGDTQYF. Combining the CDR3 with reference TRBV7-2 and TRBJ2-3 gives the whole variable domain GAGVSQSPSNKVTEKGKDVELRCDPISGHTALYWYRQSLGQGLEFLIYFQGNSAPDKSGLPSDRFSAERTGGSVSTLTIQRTQQEDSAVYLCASSLRLAGEGDTQYFGPGTRLTVL.

This clonotype appeared many times. The rearrangement uses TRBV2 and TRBJ2-1, with 10 bases identical to TRBD2. CDR1 is SNHLY and CDR2 is FYNNEI in the germline V gene. The CDR3 has 16 residues. With 6 bases clipped from V and 4 bases from J, the junction kept 9 bases outside the gene matches. The CDR3 spells CASRGIAGGWYNEQFF. The CDR3 region has the DNA TGTGCCAGCAGGGGGATAGCGGGAGGCTGGTACAATGAGCAGTTCTTC.